One and the same sample provided the 17 T cell receptor beta chains below, sequenced in a study of cytomegalovirus exposure and HLA in healthy donors. TCRdb's table, derived via immunoSEQ multiplex PCR, lists solely in-frame clones and lacks some. Of 150,000 to 200,000 clones detected, roughly 80% appear once; the ten largest clones hold about a tenth. Sequenced: PBMCs. These receptor sequences come from a man aged 25-40 years in good health and CMV-seropositive.

This chain links TRBV11-3 with TRBJ2-3, with D tentatively TRBD2 (5 bases). The germline gives CDR1 SGHNT, CDR2 YENEEA. The CDR3 sequence is 14 residues long. V lost 5 bases to trimming and J lost 0 bases, with 9 bases between them. The CDR3 spells CASSATSSTDTQYF. CDR3 coding DNA: TGTGCCAGCAGCGCTACTAGTAGCACAGATACGCAGTATTTT. Full variable domain (rest looked up from reference TRBV11-3 and TRBJ2-3): EAGVVQSPRYKIIEKKQPVAFWCNPISGHNTLYWYLQNLGQGPELLIRYENEEAVDDSQLPKDRFSAERLKGVDSTLKIQPAELGDSAVYLCASSATSSTDTQYFGPGTRLTVL.

V usage is TRBV4-2 and J usage is TRBJ2-1; 10 bases are shared with TRBD2. The junction had 12 bases not matched to a gene; V was cut back by 5 bases and J by 8 bases. The CDR3 consists of 16 residues. Germline assignment: CDR1 LGHNA and CDR2 YNFKEQ. CDR3 amino acids: CASSDELAGRSDEQFF. For the CDR3, the DNA is TGTGCCAGCAGCGACGAACTAGCGGGAAGGTCCGATGAGCAGTTCTTC.

This chain uses TRBV7-2 with TRBJ1-3; TRBD1 aligns across 8 bases. The CDR3 runs 16 residues. V shed 1 base, J shed 2 bases, and the junction held 4 bases outside the gene matches. Germline V gene sequence: CDR1 SGHTA, CDR2 FQGNSA. The CDR3 spells CASSLEPRGPGNTIYF. CDR3 DNA: TGTGCCAGCAGCTTAGAACCCAGGGGGCCTGGAAACACCATATATTTT.

The chain joins TRBV4-3 to TRBJ2-7; the D gene is possibly TRBD1 (6 bases). Trimming removed 3 bases at V and 1 base at J, with 13 bases between. Germline CDR1 LGHNA, CDR2 YSLEER. This CDR3 region has 15 residues. The CDR3 DNA reads TGCGCCAGCAGCCAGGAACGAGGACAGTCCTACGAGCAGTACTTC. Translated: CASSQERGQSYEQYF.

In its sample, this clone was seen once. This chain connects TRBV11-1 to TRBJ1-4; D unresolved. There are 14 residues in the CDR3. Trimming left V 5 bases short and J 6 bases short, with 13 bases between. Germline values: CDR1 SGHAT, CDR2 FQDESV (reference sequence). CDR3 nucleotide sequence: TGTGCCAGCAGCCGAGGAGGGCGAGATGAAAAACTGTTTTTT. This sequence encodes CASSRGGRDEKLFF.

V and J are TRBV19 and TRBJ2-7; 7 bases are shared with TRBD1. Germline CDR1 is LNHDA and CDR2 is SQIVND (reference sequence). There are 14 residues in the CDR3. Trimming removed 4 bases from V and 1 base from J; junction bases left unmatched: 4. The CDR3 region is CASSTYRGSYEQYF. CDR3 DNA sequence: TGTGCCAGTAGTACGTACAGGGGTTCCTACGAGCAGTACTTC.

V and J are TRBV19 and TRBJ1-2, with D perhaps matching TRBD1 (6 bases). CDR3 size: 15 residues. Germline CDR1 and CDR2: LNHDA and SQIVND (reference sequence). V lost 1 base to trimming and J lost 0 bases, with 9 bases between them. DNA of the CDR3: TGTGCCAGTAGTATAGTACAGGGATCTAACTATGGCTACACCTTC. Residues: CASSIVQGSNYGYTF.

The rearrangement links TRBV5-4 to TRBJ1-2; no reliable D call. V lost 2 bases and J lost 0, with 8 bases in between. Germline loops: CDR1 SGHNT, CDR2 YYREEE (reference sequence). This CDR3 is 14 amino acids long. CDR3 DNA: TGTGCCAGCAGCTTCGACACTTCTAACTATGGCTACACCTTC. This translates into CASSFDTSNYGYTF.

This chain's CDR3 is CASSSAVEQYF. In DNA form, the CDR3 reads TGTGCCAGCAGCTCAGCGGTCGAGCAGTACTTC. The chain is built from TRBV27 and TRBJ2-7; D might be TRBD2 (5 bases). V was trimmed by 6 bases and J by 6 bases, leaving 9 bases between them. The CDR3 length is 11 residues. Germline lookup yields CDR1 MNHEY and CDR2 SMNVEV (reference sequence).

The chain employs TRBV7-8 and TRBJ2-7; D unresolved. The CDR3 is 14 amino acids. Germline CDR1 and CDR2: SGHVS and FQNEAQ. V dropped 5 bases and J dropped 2 bases, with 13 bases sitting between them. Here the CDR3 reads CASSPGSEPYEQYF. The CDR3 coding sequence is TGTGCCAGCAGCCCCGGGTCAGAGCCCTACGAGCAGTACTTC.

The V and J genes are TRBV5-6 and TRBJ1-1, with 7 bases that match TRBD1. Germline CDR1 and CDR2: SGHDT and YYEEEE. The CDR3 totals 12 residues. After removal of 4 bases from V and 8 bases from J, the junction contained 5 bases not matched to a gene. For the CDR3, the DNA is TGTGCCAGCAGCCAAGGACAGGTAGAAGCTTTCTTT. Translation: CASSQGQVEAFF. The whole variable domain, filled in from reference TRBV5-6 and TRBJ1-1, reads DAGVTQSPTHLIKTRGQQVTLRCSPKSGHDTVSWYQQALGQGPQFIFQYYEEEERQRGNFPDRFSGHQFPNYSSELNVNALLLGDSALYLCASSQGQVEAFFGQGTRLTVV.

V and J are TRBV6-6 and TRBJ1-2; 12 positions agree with TRBD1. This CDR3 region has 15 residues. J gave up 8 bases and V 4 bases, and 8 bases lay outside the gene matches. CDR1 is MNHNY and CDR2 is SVGAGI in the germline V gene (reference sequence). CDR3 protein: CASSSGDRGLRGYTF. CDR3 DNA sequence: TGTGCCAGCAGTTCTGGGGACAGGGGGCTGAGGGGCTACACCTTC.

The chain combines TRBV29-1 with TRBJ1-1; D gene unclear. This CDR3 region has 14 residues. The V gene's germline CDR1 is SQVTM and CDR2 ANQGSEA. V was pared by 5 bases and J by 4 bases, with 17 bases between. The DNA of the CDR3 is TGCAGCGTTCGGCCCAAAATTTCGGGCACTGAAGCTTTCTTT. Its protein is CSVRPKISGTEAFF.

The chain uses TRBV27 and TRBJ2-1, with 10 nucleotides matching TRBD1. CDR1 MNHEY and CDR2 SMNVEV come from the germline V gene (reference sequence). Losses at the gene ends were 6 bases for V and 7 bases for J; bases not matched to a gene: 9. The CDR3 loop spans 15 amino acids. The CDR3 DNA reads as TGTGCCAGCAGGAATCGACAGGGGGCCGAGAATGAGCAGTTCTTC. Residues: CASRNRQGAENEQFF.

The chain is built from TRBV19 and TRBJ1-3; D call uncertain. Germline V CDR1 and CDR2: LNHDA, SQIVND (reference sequence). Trimming pared 5 bases from V and 0 bases from J, leaving 5 bases between. This CDR3 contains 13 residues. This CDR3 reads CASSPSSGNTIYF. CDR3 DNA sequence: TGTGCCAGTAGTCCCAGCTCTGGAAACACCATATATTTT.

The V call is TRBV9, the J call TRBJ1-3; D may be TRBD1 (5 bases). The V gene's germline CDR1 is SGDLS and CDR2 YYNGEE. The CDR3 extends over 15 amino acids. Trimming cost V 4 bases and J 3 bases, with 14 bases left between them. The CDR3: CASSLEGVVGNTIYF. For the CDR3, the DNA is TGTGCCAGCAGCCTAGAAGGGGTGGTTGGAAACACCATATATTTT.

V is TRBV30 and J is TRBJ2-5; D possibly corresponds to TRBD2 (7 bases). The V gene lost 8 bases and the J gene lost 4 bases, with 17 bases spanning the gap. This CDR3 region has 13 residues. Germline CDR1 reads GTSNPN; CDR2 reads SVGIG (reference sequence). CDR3 in DNA: TGTGCCAGGGGGGCAGGGAGGGCAGAGACCCAGTACTTC. Translation: CARGAGRAETQYF.